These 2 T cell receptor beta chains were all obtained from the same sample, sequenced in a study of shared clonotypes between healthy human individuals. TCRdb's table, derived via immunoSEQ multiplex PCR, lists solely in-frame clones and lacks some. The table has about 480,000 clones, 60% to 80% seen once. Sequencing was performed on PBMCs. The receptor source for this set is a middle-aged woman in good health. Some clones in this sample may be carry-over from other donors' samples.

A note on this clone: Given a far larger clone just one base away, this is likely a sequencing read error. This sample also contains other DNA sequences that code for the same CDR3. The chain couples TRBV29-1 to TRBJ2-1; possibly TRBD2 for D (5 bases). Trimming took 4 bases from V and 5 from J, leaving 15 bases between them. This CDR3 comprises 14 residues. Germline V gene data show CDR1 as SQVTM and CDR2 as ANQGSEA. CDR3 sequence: CSVAKDFINNEQFF. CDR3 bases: TGCAGCGTTGCAAAGGACTTCATCAACAATGAGCAGTTCTTC.

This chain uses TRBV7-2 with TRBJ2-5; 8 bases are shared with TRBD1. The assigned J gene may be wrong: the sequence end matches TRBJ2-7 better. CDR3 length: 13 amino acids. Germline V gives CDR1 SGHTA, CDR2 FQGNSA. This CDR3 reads CASGRTGRYEQYF. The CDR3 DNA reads TGTGCCAGCGGAAGGACAGGGCGGTACGAGCAGTACTTC.